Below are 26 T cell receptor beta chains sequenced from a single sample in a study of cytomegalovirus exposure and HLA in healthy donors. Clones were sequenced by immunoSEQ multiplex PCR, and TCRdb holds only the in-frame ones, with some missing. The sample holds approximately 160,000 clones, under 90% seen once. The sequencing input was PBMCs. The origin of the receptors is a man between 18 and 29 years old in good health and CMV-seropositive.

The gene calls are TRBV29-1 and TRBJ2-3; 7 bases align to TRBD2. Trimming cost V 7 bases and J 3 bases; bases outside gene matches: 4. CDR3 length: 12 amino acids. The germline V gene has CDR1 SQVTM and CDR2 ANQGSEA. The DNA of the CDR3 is TGCAGCGAGGGAGGGACTACAGATACGCAGTATTTT. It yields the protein CSEGGTTDTQYF.

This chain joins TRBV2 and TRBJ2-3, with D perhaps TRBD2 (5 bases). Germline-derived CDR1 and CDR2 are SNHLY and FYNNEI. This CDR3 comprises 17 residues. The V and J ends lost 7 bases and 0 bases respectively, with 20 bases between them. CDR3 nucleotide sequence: TGTGCCAGCATCGAGGGAACTGGGTTAGCTAGCACAGATACGCAGTATTTT. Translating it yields CASIEGTGLASTDTQYF.

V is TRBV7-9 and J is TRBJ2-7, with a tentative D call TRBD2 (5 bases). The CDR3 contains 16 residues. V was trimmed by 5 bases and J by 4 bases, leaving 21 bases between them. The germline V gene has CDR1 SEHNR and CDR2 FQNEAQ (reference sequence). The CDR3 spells CASSRSRSSFGYEQYF. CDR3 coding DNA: TGTGCCAGCAGCCGATCCCGGTCTAGCTTCGGGTACGAGCAGTACTTC.

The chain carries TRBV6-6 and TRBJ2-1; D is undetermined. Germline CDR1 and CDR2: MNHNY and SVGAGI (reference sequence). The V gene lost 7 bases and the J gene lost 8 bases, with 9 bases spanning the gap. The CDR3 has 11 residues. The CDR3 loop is CASTLLDEQFF. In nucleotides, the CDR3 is TGTGCCAGCACCCTACTGGATGAGCAGTTCTTC.

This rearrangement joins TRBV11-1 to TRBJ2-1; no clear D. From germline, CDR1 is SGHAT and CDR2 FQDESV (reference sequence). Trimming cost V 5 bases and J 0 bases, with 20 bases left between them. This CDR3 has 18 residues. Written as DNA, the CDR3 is TGTGCCAGCAGCCCGCGCAGTGGGCAGTCAGGCTCCTACAATGAGCAGTTCTTC. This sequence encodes CASSPRSGQSGSYNEQFF.

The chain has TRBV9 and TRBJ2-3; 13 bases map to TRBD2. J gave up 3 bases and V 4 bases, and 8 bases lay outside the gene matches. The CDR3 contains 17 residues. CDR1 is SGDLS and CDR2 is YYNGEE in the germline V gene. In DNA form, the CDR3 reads TGTGCCAGCAGCCTCCTAGGACTAGCGGGAGCGACAGATACGCAGTATTTT. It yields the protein CASSLLGLAGATDTQYF.

The chain's CDR3 is CAWSVHSSGNTIYF. CDR3 sequence (DNA): TGTGCCTGGAGTGTACACAGCTCTGGAAACACCATATATTTT. The chain is built from TRBV30 and TRBJ1-3; D is unclear. V was trimmed by 0 bases and J by 0 bases, leaving 6 bases between them. Per germline, CDR1 GTSNPN and CDR2 SVGIG (reference sequence). The CDR3 is 14 residues long.

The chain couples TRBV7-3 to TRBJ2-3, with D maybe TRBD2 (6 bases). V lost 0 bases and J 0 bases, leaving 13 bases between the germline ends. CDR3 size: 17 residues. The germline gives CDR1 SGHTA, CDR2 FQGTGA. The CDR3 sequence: CASSLTLKGGSTDTQYF. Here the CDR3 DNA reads TGTGCCAGCAGCTTAACCCTAAAGGGAGGTAGCACAGATACGCAGTATTTT. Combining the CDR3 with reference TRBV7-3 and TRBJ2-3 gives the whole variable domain GAGVSQTPSNKVTEKGKYVELRCDPISGHTALYWYRQSLGQGPEFLIYFQGTGAADDSGLPNDRFFAVRPEGSVSTLKIQRTERGDSAVYLCASSLTLKGGSTDTQYFGPGTRLTVL.

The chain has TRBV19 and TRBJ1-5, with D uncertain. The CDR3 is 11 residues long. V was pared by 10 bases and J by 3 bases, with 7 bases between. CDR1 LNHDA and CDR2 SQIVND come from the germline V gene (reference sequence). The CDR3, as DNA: TGTGCCACCGGGGACAATCAGCCCCAGCATTTT. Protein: CATGDNQPQHF. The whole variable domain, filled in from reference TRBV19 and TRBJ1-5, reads DGGITQSPKYLFRKEGQNVTLSCEQNLNHDAMYWYRQDPGQGLRLIYYSQIVNDFQKGDIAEGYSVSREKKESFPLTVTSAQKNPTAFYLCATGDNQPQHFGDGTRLSIL.

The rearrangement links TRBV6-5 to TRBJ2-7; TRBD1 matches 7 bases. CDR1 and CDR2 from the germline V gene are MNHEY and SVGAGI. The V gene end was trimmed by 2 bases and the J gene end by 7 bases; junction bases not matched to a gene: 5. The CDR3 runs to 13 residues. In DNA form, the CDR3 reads TGTGCCAGCAGTTACGGGGACAGAGAGGAGCAGTACTTC. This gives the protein CASSYGDREEQYF.

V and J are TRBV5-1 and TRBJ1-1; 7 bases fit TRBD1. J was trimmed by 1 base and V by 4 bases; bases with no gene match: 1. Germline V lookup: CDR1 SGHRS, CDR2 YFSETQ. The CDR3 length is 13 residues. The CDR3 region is CASSRQGNTEAFF. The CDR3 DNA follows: TGCGCCAGCAGCCGACAGGGGAACACTGAAGCTTTCTTT.

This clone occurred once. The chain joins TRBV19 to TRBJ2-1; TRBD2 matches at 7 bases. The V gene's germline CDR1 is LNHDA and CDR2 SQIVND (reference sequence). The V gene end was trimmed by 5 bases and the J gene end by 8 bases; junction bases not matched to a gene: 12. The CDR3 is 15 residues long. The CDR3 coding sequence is TGTGCCAGTAGTGGACGGACTAGTCCGAGGGATGAGCAGTTCTTC. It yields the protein CASSGRTSPRDEQFF.

CDR3: CASSPRGPTGELFF. Written as DNA, the CDR3 is TGTGCCAGCAGCCCCCGGGGTCCCACCGGGGAGCTGTTTTTT. The chain has TRBV7-9 and TRBJ2-2; possibly TRBD2 for D (5 bases). The CDR3 sequence is 14 residues long. In germline, CDR1 is SEHNR, CDR2 FQNEAQ (reference sequence). V was shortened by 5 bases and J by 4 bases, with 11 bases between the two germline ends.

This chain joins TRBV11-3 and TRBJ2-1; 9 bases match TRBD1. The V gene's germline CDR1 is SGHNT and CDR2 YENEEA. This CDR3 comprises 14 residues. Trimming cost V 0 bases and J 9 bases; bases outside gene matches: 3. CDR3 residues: CASSLDNRGLEQFF. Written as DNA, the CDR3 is TGTGCCAGCAGCTTAGATAACAGGGGGCTTGAGCAGTTCTTC.

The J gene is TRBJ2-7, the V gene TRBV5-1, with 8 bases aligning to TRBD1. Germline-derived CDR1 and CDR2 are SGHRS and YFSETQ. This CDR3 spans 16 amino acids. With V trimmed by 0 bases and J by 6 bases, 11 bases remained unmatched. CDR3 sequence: CASSLARGQGAGEQYF. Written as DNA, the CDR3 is TGCGCCAGCAGCTTGGCCCGCGGACAGGGAGCGGGCGAGCAGTACTTC.

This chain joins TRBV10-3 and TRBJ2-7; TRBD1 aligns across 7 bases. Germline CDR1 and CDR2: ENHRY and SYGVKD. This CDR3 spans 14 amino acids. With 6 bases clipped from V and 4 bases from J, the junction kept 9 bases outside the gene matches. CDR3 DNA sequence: TGTGCCATCAGGGCTGTGGGGACAGCGTACGAGCAGTACTTC. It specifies CAIRAVGTAYEQYF.

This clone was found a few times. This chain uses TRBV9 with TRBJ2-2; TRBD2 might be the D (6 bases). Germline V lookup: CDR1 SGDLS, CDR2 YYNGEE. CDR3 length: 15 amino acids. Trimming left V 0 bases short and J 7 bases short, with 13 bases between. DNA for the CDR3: TGTGCCAGCAGCGTAGACGGGAGTGGGGTCGGGGAGCTGTTTTTT. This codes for CASSVDGSGVGELFF.

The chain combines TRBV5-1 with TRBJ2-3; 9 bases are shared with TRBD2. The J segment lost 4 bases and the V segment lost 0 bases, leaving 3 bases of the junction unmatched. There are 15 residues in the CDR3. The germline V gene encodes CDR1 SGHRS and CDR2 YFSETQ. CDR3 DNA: TGCGCCAGCAGCTTGGATGCGGGAGGGGCAGATACGCAGTATTTT. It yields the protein CASSLDAGGADTQYF. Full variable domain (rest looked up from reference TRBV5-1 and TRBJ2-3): KAGVTQTPRYLIKTRGQQVTLSCSPISGHRSVSWYQQTPGQGLQFLFEYFSETQRNKGNFPGRFSGRQFSNSRSEMNVSTLELGDSALYLCASSLDAGGADTQYFGPGTRLTVL.

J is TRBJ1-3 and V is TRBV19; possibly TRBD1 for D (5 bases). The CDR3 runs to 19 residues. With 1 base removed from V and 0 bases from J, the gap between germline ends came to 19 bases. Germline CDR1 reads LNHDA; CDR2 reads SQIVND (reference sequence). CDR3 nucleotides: TGTGCCAGTAGTATAGGGTTTCTTACCAGGGTGAGCTCTGGAAACACCATATATTTT. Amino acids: CASSIGFLTRVSSGNTIYF.

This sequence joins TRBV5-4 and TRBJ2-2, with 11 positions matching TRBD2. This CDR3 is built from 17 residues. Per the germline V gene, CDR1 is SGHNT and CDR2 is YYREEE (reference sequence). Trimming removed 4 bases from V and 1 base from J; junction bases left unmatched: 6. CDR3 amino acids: CASSPGTSGGNTGELFF. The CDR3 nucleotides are TGTGCCAGCAGCCCGGGGACTAGCGGAGGGAACACCGGGGAGCTGTTTTTT.

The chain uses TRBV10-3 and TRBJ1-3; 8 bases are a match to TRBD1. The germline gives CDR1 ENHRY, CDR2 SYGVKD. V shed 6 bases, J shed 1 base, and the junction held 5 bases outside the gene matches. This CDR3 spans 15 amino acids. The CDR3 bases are TGTGCCATCAGCCCGGACAGGGCGTCTGGAAACACCATATATTTT. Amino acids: CAISPDRASGNTIYF.

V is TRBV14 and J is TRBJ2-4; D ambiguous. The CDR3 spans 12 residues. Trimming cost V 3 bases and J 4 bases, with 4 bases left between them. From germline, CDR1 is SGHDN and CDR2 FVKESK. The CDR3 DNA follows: TGTGCCAGCAGCCAGAGAAAAAACATTCAGTACTTC. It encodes CASSQRKNIQYF.

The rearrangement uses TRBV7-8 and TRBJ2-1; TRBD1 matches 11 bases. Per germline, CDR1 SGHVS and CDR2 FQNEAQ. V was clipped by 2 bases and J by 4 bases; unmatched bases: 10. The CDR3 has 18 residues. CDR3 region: CASSLPRGTGGRYNEQFF. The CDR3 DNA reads TGTGCCAGCAGCTTACCCCGGGGGACAGGGGGTCGGTACAATGAGCAGTTCTTC.

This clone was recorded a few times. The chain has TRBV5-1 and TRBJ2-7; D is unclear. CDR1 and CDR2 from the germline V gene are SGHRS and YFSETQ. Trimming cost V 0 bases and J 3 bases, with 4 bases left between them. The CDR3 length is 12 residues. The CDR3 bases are TGCGCCAGCAGCTTGGACTACTACGAGCAGTACTTC. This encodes CASSLDYYEQYF.

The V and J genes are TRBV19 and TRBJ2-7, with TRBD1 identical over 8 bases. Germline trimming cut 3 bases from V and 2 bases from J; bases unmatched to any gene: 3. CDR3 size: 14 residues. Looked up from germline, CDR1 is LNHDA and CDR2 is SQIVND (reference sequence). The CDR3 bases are TGTGCCAGTAGTATCCAGGGGGCAGCCTACGAGCAGTACTTC. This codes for CASSIQGAAYEQYF. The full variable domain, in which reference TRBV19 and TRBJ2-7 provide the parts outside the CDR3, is DGGITQSPKYLFRKEGQNVTLSCEQNLNHDAMYWYRQDPGQGLRLIYYSQIVNDFQKGDIAEGYSVSREKKESFPLTVTSAQKNPTAFYLCASSIQGAAYEQYFGPGTRLTVT.

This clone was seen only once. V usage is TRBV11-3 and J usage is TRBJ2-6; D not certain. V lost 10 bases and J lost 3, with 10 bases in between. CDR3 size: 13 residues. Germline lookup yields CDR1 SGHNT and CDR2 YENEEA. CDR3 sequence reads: CATISFGANVLTF. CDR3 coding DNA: TGTGCCACCATTTCATTTGGGGCCAACGTCCTGACTTTC.